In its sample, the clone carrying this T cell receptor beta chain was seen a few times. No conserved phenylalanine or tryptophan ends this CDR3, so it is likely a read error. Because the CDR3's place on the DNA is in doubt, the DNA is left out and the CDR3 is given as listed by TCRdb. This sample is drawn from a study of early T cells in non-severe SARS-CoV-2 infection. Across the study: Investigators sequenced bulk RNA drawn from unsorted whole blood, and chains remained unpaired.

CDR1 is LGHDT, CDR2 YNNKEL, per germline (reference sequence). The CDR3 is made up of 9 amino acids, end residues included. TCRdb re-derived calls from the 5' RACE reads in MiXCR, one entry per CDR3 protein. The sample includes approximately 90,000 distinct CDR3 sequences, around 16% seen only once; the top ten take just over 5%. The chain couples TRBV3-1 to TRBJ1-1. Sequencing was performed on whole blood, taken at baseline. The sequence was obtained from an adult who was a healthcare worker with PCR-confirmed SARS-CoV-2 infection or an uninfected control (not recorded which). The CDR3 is CASSQLGEL.